This entry features one T cell receptor (beta chain) sequence. Its target is unknown. Given a much more abundant clone one base away, this may be a read error. A library of TCRbeta sequences, prepared with unique molecular identifiers, was generated. MiXCR was run by TCRdb on the PCR reads, yielding one entry per CDR3 protein. Of over 200,000 distinct CDR3 sequences in the sample, approximately 10% were seen once. The sample is drawn from a study of T-cell reconstitution after alpha-beta-depleted transplantation in children. Study observations and caveats: Several hundred graft clones that had expanded were reportedly the source of alpha-beta T cells about two months after transplant. T-cell numbers and diversity, one year after transplant, stemmed largely from T cells that were newly produced.

CDR3 length equals 15 residues. Germline V gene sequence: CDR1 MDHEN, CDR2 SYDVKM. The chain recombines TRBV28 with TRBJ2-6, with TRBD1 matching over 8 bases. The specimen comprised PBMCs, sampled before TCRalphabeta/CD19-depleted stem cell transplant. The source of this sequence is a child in the first two years of life with acute myeloid leukemia, due to receive a stem cell transplant. This CDR3 is CTSSLTGVGANVLTF. CDR3 coding DNA: TGTACCAGCAGTTTGACAGGGGTTGGGGCCAACGTCCTGACTTTC. The entire variable domain, with the rest obtained from reference TRBV28 and TRBJ2-6, is as follows: DVKVTQSSRYLVKRTGEKVFLECVQDMDHENMFWYRQDPGLGLRLIYFSYDVKMKEKGDIPEGYSVSREKKERFSLILESASTNQTSMYLCTSSLTGVGANVLTFGAGSRLTVL.